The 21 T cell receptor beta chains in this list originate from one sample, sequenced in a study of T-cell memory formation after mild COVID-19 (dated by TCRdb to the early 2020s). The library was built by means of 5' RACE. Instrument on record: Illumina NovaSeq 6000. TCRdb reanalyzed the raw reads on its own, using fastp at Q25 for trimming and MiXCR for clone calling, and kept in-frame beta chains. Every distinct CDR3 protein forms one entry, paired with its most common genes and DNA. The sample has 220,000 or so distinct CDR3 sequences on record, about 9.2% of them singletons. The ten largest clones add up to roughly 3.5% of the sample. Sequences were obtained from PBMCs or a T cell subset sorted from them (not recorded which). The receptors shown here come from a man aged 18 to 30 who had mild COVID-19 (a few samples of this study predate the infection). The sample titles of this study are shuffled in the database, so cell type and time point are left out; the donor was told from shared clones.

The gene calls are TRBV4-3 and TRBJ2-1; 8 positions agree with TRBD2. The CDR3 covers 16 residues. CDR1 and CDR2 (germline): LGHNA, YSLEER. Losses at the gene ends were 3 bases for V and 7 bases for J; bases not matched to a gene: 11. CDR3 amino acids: CASSQAPGGAGNEQFF. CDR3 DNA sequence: TGCGCCAGCAGCCAGGCACCCGGGGGGGCCGGGAATGAGCAGTTCTTC.

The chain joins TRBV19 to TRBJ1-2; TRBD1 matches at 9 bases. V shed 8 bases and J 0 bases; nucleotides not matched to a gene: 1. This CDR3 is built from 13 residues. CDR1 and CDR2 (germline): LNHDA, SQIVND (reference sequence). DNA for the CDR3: TGTGCCAGTGGGACAGGGACTAACTATGGCTACACCTTC. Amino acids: CASGTGTNYGYTF.

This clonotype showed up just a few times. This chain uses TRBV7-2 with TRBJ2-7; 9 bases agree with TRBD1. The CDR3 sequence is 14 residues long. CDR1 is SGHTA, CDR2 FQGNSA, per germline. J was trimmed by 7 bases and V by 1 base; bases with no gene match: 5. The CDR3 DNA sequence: TGTGCCAGCAGCTTAGACAGGGGGCGCGGGGAGCAGTACTTC. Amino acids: CASSLDRGRGEQYF.

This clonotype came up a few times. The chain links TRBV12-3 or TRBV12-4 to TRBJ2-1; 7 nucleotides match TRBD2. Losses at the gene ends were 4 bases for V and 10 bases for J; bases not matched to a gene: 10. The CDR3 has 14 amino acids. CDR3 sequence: CASSWTTSDGEQFF. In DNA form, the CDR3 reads TGTGCCAGCAGTTGGACCACTAGCGACGGGGAGCAGTTCTTC.

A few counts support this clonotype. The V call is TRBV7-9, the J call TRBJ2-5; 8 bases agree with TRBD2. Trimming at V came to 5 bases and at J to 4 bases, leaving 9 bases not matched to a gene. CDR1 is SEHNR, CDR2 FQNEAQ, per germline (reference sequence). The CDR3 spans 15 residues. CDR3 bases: TGTGCCAGCAGCCCCTCCGGACGGGGGGGAGAGACCCAGTACTTC. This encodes CASSPSGRGGETQYF.

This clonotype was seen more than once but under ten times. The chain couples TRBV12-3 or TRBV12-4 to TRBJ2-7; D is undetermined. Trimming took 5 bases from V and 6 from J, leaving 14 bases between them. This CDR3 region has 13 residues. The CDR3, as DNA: TGTGCCAGCAGTCTTAATCGGGTAGGCGAGCAGTACGTC. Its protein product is CASSLNRVGEQYV.

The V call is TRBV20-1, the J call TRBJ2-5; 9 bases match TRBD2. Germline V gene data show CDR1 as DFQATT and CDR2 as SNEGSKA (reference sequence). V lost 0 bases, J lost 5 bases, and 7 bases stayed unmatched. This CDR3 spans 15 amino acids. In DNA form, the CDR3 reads TGCAGTGCTAGAGATCGGCGGGGGGGCCGGGAGACCCAGTACTTC. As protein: CSARDRRGGRETQYF.

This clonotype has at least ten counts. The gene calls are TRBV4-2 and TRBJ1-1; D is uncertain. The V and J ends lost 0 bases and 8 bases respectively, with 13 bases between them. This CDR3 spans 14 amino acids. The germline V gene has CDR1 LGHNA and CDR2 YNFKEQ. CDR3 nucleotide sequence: TGTGCCAGCAGCCAAGATCCTACGGAGCCCGAAGCTTTCTTT. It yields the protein CASSQDPTEPEAFF.

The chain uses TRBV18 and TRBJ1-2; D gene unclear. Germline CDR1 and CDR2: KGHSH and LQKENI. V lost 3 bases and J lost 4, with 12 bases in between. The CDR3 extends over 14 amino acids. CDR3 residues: CASSPSVGGYGYTF. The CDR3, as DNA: TGTGCCAGCTCACCGTCAGTTGGAGGCTATGGCTACACCTTC.

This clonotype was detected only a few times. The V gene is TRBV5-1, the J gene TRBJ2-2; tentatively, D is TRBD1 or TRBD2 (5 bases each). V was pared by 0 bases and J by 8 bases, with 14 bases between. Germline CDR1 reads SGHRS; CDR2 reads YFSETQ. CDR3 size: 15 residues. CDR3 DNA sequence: TGCGCCAGCAGCTTGGTCGGGGCCCGAGGAGGGGAGCTGTTTTTT. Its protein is CASSLVGARGGELFF.

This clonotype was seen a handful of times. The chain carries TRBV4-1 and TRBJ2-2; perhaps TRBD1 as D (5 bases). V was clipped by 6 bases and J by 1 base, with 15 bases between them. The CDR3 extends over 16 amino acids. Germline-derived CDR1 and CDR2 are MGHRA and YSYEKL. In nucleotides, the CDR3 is TGCGCCAGCAGATCACAGGAATTGAGGAACACCGGGGAGCTGTTTTTT. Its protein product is CASRSQELRNTGELFF.

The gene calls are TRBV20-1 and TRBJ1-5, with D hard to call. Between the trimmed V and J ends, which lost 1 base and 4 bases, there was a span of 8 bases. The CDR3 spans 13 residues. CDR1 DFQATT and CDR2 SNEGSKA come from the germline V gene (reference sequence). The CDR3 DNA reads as TGCAGTGCTAGAGGCCGAGGGAATCAGCCCCAGCATTTT. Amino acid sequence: CSARGRGNQPQHF.

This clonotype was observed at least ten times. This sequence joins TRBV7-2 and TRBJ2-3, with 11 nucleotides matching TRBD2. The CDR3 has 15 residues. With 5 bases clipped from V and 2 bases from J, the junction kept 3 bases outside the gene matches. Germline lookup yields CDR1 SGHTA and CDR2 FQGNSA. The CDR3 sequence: CASSGLAGFTDTQYF. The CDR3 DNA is TGTGCCAGCAGCGGACTAGCGGGTTTCACAGATACGCAGTATTTT.

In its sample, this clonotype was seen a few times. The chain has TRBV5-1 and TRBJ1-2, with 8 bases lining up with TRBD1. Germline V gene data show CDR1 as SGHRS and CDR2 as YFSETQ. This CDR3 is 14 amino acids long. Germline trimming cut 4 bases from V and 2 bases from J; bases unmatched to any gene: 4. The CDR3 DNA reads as TGCGCCAGCAGCCCGACAGGGGCGAACTATGGCTACACCTTC. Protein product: CASSPTGANYGYTF. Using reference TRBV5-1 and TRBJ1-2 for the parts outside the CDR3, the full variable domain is KAGVTQTPRYLIKTRGQQVTLSCSPISGHRSVSWYQQTPGQGLQFLFEYFSETQRNKGNFPGRFSGRQFSNSRSEMNVSTLELGDSALYLCASSPTGANYGYTFGSGTRLTVV.

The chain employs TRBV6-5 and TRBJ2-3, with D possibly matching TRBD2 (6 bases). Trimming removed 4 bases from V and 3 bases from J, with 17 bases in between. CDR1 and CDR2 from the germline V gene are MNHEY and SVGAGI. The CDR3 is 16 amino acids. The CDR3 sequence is CASSSHRDLQTDTQYF. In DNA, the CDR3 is TGTGCCAGCAGTTCCCATCGGGACTTGCAAACAGATACGCAGTATTTT.

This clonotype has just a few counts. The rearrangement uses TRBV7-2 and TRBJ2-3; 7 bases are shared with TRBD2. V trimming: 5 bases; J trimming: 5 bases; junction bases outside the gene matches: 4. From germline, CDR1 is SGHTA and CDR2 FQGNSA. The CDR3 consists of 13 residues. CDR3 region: CASSPGGGDTQYF. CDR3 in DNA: TGTGCCAGCAGCCCTGGGGGGGGAGATACGCAGTATTTT. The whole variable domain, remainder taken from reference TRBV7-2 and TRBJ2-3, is GAGVSQSPSNKVTEKGKDVELRCDPISGHTALYWYRQSLGQGLEFLIYFQGNSAPDKSGLPSDRFSAERTGGSVSTLTIQRTQQEDSAVYLCASSPGGGDTQYFGPGTRLTVL.

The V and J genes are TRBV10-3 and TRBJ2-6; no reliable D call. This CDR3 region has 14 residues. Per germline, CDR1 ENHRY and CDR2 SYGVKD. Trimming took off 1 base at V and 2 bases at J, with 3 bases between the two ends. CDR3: CAISEFAGANVLTF. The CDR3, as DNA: TGTGCCATCAGTGAGTTTGCTGGGGCCAACGTCCTGACTTTC.

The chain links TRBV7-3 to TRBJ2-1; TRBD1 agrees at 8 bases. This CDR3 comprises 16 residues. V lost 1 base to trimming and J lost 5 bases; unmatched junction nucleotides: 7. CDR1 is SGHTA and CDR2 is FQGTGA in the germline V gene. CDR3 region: CASSLRTGQGHNEQFF. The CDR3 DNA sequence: TGTGCCAGCAGCTTAAGAACTGGACAGGGCCACAATGAGCAGTTCTTC.

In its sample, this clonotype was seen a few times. The CDR3 sequence is CASSLGRDSVSPGELFF. In nucleotides, the CDR3 is TGTGCCAGCAGCTTGGGCCGGGACAGCGTATCCCCCGGGGAGCTGTTTTTT. This chain links TRBV7-2 with TRBJ2-2, with TRBD1 matching over 7 bases. Germline loops: CDR1 SGHTA, CDR2 FQGNSA. The CDR3 contains 17 residues. The V gene end was trimmed by 3 bases and the J gene end by 6 bases; junction bases not matched to a gene: 13.

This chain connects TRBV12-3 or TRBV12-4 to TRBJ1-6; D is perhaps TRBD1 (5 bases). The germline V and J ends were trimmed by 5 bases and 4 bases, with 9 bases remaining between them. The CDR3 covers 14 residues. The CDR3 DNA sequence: TGTGCCAGCAGTCCAGGGTTTTATAATTCACCCCTCCACTTT. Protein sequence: CASSPGFYNSPLHF.

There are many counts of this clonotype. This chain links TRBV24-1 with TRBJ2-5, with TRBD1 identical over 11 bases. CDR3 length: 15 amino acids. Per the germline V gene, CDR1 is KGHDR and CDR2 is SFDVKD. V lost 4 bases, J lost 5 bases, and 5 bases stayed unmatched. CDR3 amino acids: CATSDPGQGGETQYF. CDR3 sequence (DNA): TGTGCCACCAGTGACCCGGGACAGGGGGGCGAGACCCAGTACTTC.